These T cell receptor beta chains were read from a single sample in a study of shared clonotypes between healthy human individuals. Libraries were prepared by immunoSEQ multiplex PCR; TCRdb keeps only in-frame clonotypes and omits some of them. The table shows millions of clones, with roughly 96% occurring only once. The sequenced sample consisted of naive CD4+ T cells sorted from blood. Receptor source: a young man in good health. Both conserved end residues are part of each CDR3. The D gene is left open where the match is weak. Clone size appears in some rows only: once, few, many, or a class for an expanded clone.

D	V	J	size	DNA	CDR3
TRBD1	TRBV10-3	TRBJ2-3	.	TGTGCCATCAGCCCGTCGGCGGGACAGGGCAAAGATACGCAGTATTTT	CAISPSAGQGKDTQYF
TRBD1	TRBV6-5	TRBJ2-7	.	TGTGCCAGCAGGAGGGGGACAGGCCACGAGCAGTACTTC	CASRRGTGHEQYF
.	TRBV27	TRBJ2-5	.	TGTGCCAGCAGTTCCGCCGGGGAGACCCAGTACTTC	CASSSAGETQYF
.	TRBV6-5	TRBJ1-5	.	TGTGCCAGCCATATAGGGGGAAATAGCAATCAGCCCCAGCATTTT	CASHIGGNSNQPQHF
.	TRBV18	TRBJ1-2	.	TGTGCCAGCTCCCGTCGGCCTTCAGATGGCTACACCTTC	CASSRRPSDGYTF
TRBD2	TRBV5-1	TRBJ2-1	.	TGCGCCAGCTCCCTGGGGGGGAACCAGAGGAATGAGCAGTTCTTC	CASSLGGNQRNEQFF
.	TRBV6-6	TRBJ1-4	.	TGTGCCAGCAGTTCCCCTCAGGGGAAGGAAAAACTGTTTTTT	CASSSPQGKEKLFF
TRBD1	TRBV7-9	TRBJ1-5	.	TGTGCCAGCAGCGAGGGCAGGGGGACCCAGCATTTT	CASSEGRGTQHF
.	TRBV6-5	TRBJ2-4	.	TGTGCCAGCAGTCCGGGCCGCAGGGTGGACATTCAGTACTTC	CASSPGRRVDIQYF
.	TRBV27	TRBJ2-3	.	TGTGCCAGCAGTTTATCCCTCCCTCAGACAGATACGCAGTATTTT	CASSLSLPQTDTQYF
TRBD1	TRBV4-2	TRBJ2-7	once	TGTGCCAGCAGCCAAGTGGGGACAGGGGAAGAAAGGTCCTACGAGCAGTACTTC	CASSQVGTGEERSYEQYF
.	TRBV5-6	TRBJ2-5	.	TGTGCCAGCAGCTCGATGTCCGGGGCCCAAGAGACCCAGTACTTC	CASSSMSGAQETQYF
.	TRBV6-5	TRBJ2-2	.	TGTGCCAGCAGTTACTACCAGAACACCGGGGAGCTGTTTTTT	CASSYYQNTGELFF
TRBD1	TRBV9	TRBJ2-1	.	TGTGCCAGCAGCTCACGGACAGGGAATTCCTACAATGAGCAGTTCTTC	CASSSRTGNSYNEQFF
TRBD1	TRBV7-9	TRBJ2-1	once	TGTGCCAGCAGCTCGGACAGGGTTAGTAGTGAGCAGTTCTTC	CASSSDRVSSEQFF
.	TRBV10-1	TRBJ2-1	.	TGCGCCAGCAGTGAGTTGAGGAACCCATCCTACAATGAGCAGTTCTTC	CASSELRNPSYNEQFF
.	TRBV6-5	TRBJ2-2	once	TGTGCCAGCAGTTTCCCCATCACCGGGGAGCTGTTTTTT	CASSFPITGELFF
TRBD2	TRBV15	TRBJ2-7	.	TGTGCCACCAGCAGAGAAGGTTTAGCGGGAGGCGAGCAGTACTTC	CATSREGLAGGEQYF
TRBD1	TRBV30	TRBJ2-1	.	TGTGGAGTACAGGGGAACAATGAGCAGTTCTTC	CGVQGNNEQFF
.	TRBV27	TRBJ2-1	.	TGTGCCAGCAGTTTGGCTGGCAAGTATGTGCAAAGGCAGTTCTTC	CASSLAGKYVQRQFF
.	TRBV5-1	TRBJ2-7	.	TGCGCCAGCCGACCGACAGTGTCCTCCTACGAGCAGTACTTC	CASRPTVSSYEQYF
.	TRBV11-2	TRBJ2-2	.	TGTGCCAGCAGCTTTATACGGGAGCTGTTTTTT	CASSFIRELFF
.	TRBV5-1	TRBJ1-1	once	TGCGCCAGCAGCCCAGGGGAGGGGTTTGAAGCTTTCTTT	CASSPGEGFEAFF
.	TRBV6-5	TRBJ2-2	.	TGTGCCAGCAGTTACGTATCTCCTCCCGGGGAGCTGTTTTTT	CASSYVSPPGELFF
TRBD1	TRBV6-6	TRBJ1-1	.	TGTGCCAGCACCCGCAGGGTAGGGACAGGGGTTTTCTTT	CASTRRVGTGVFF
.	TRBV2	TRBJ1-1	.	TGTGCCAGCAGTCGACTCGGGGGTGAAGCTTTCTTT	CASSRLGGEAFF
TRBD2	TRBV6-5	TRBJ2-5	.	TGTGCCAGCAGTTACCACGGACTAGCGGGACAAGAGACCCAGTACTTC	CASSYHGLAGQETQYF
.	TRBV6-1	TRBJ1-5	.	TGTGCCAGCAGTGAAGACCCGGGCAATCAGCCCCAGCATTTT	CASSEDPGNQPQHF
TRBD2	TRBV29-1	TRBJ2-3	.	TGCAGCGCCTGGACTAGCGGGAGAGATACGCAGTATTTT	CSAWTSGRDTQYF
.	TRBV5-1	TRBJ2-7	.	TGCGCCAGCAGCTTCGACGGAGACTACGAGCAGTACTTC	CASSFDGDYEQYF
TRBD1	TRBV10-3	TRBJ1-1	.	TGTGCCATCAGCGAGGGTGGACAGGGAGGACTGGGGAACACTGAAGCTTTCTTT	CAISEGGQGGLGNTEAFF
TRBD1	TRBV6-5	TRBJ2-7	.	TGTGCCAGCAGTCGAGGACAGGGGAGGAAGCAGTACTTC	CASSRGQGRKQYF